This T cell receptor beta chain was obtained from a study of blood T cell repertoires in COVID-19. The wider study: The United States, Italy and Spain provided the acute and convalescent COVID-19 samples. PBMCs, B-cell-depleted T cells, or T cells provided the cDNA or gDNA that made up the material.

In the source study's methods: By means of reference gene primer amplification, nucleated cell counts were estimated. Sequencing used immunoSEQ multiplex PCR; TCRdb keeps in-frame clones, though not all of them. The V and J calls and clone size come from that table; D and trimming were worked out from the DNA. The table lists 200,000 to 250,000 clones, around three quarters of them singletons. Germline V gene lookup returns CDR1 SGHRS and CDR2 YFSETQ. The CDR3 loop spans 15 amino acids. J was trimmed by 7 bases and V by 4 bases; bases with no gene match: 3. The sequencing sample was made of peripheral blood. This chain links TRBV5-1 with TRBJ2-1; TRBD2 aligns across 15 bases. This receptor was identified in a woman in her 70s with acute or convalescent COVID-19. CDR3 sequence reads: CASSPGTSGGNEQFF. Written as DNA, the CDR3 is TGCGCCAGCAGCCCAGGGACTAGCGGGGGGAATGAGCAGTTCTTC.